This T cell receptor (beta chain) was sequenced in a study of T cells after yellow fever vaccination. Across the whole study: SMART-Seq v4 Ultra Low Input prepared the low-cell-number fractions.

This clonotype was detected ten times or more. Its antigen is not known. From germline, CDR1 is SGHRS and CDR2 YFSETQ. The CDR3 runs to 13 residues. V lost 4 bases, J lost 5 bases, and 6 bases stayed unmatched. TCRdb re-analysed the 5' RACE reads in MiXCR, keeping a single row per CDR3 protein. Of tens of thousands of distinct CDR3 sequences listed, roughly 6.9% are singletons. Study-wide findings and caveats: Though weaker, the secondary response peaked faster, on day 5 versus 15. Contaminants from the bulk population, in the form of abundant clonotypes, could be found in FACS-sorted repertoires.

Sample: CD8+ T cells sorted from PBMCs, taken on the day of the first yellow fever vaccination. This chain links TRBV5-1 with TRBJ2-7; TRBD1 agrees at 7 bases. The TCR sequence derives from a man aged 18 to 30 who received the YFV17D yellow fever vaccine. CDR3 sequence (DNA): TGCGCCAGCAGCCTTACAGGGGCGGACGAGCAGTACGTC. Residues: CASSLTGADEQYV.